A single sample gave rise to the 30 T cell receptor beta chains below, sequenced in a study of T cells after yellow fever vaccination (dated by TCRdb to the late 2010s). The receptor library was made with 5' RACE. TCRdb names Illumina HiSeq 2500 as the instrument used. The public reads were reanalyzed by TCRdb: fastp trimming at Q25, MiXCR alignment, in-frame beta chains only. A single entry per CDR3 protein holds the most common genes and DNA from its merged rows. The sample yields 40,000 to 50,000 distinct CDR3 sequences; roughly 7% were counted once. The ten most abundant clones make up about 15% of the sample. According to the study, the label for this sample's treatment or condition signals: live attenuated yellow fever vaccine strain. The sample was CD8+ T cells not binding an NS4B(214-222) dextramer, sorted from PBMCs, taken 45 days after the yellow fever booster vaccination. The cell subset or site label for this specimen denotes: NS4B epitope dextramer-negative CD8 T cells. These receptors were taken from a man aged 25-45 years who received the YFV17D yellow fever vaccine.

The chain links TRBV12-3 or TRBV12-4 to TRBJ2-7, with D possibly being TRBD2 (5 bases). This CDR3 has 15 residues. Deletions cut 0 bases from V and 4 bases from J, with 13 bases between. The CDR3 loop is CASSLALDYQYEQYF. The CDR3 nucleotides are TGTGCCAGCAGTTTAGCCCTAGACTATCAATACGAGCAGTACTTC.

There are many counts of this clonotype. The genes are TRBV7-8 and TRBJ2-7; tentatively, D is TRBD1 (6 bases). Trimming took off 1 base at V and 3 bases at J, with 10 bases between the two ends. The V gene's germline CDR1 is SGHVS and CDR2 FQNEAQ. CDR3 size: 14 residues. CDR3 DNA sequence: TGTGCCAGCAGCTTAGGGGACAAGAACTACGAGCAGTACTTC. Its translation: CASSLGDKNYEQYF.

This clonotype was observed many times. This rearrangement joins TRBV6-5 to TRBJ2-7; 9 nucleotides line up with TRBD2. The CDR3 runs to 14 residues. V was pared by 3 bases and J by 5 bases, with 5 bases of the junction left unmatched. Germline V CDR1 and CDR2: MNHEY, SVGAGI. The CDR3 loop reads CASSYVAGVDEQYF. CDR3 DNA: TGTGCCAGCAGTTATGTAGCGGGAGTAGACGAGCAGTACTTC.

A remark on this clonotype: The DNA is left out, because the CDR3 cannot be placed on it with certainty; the CDR3 is given as TCRdb lists it. The V and J genes are TRBV2 and TRBJ2-6; the table assigns TRBD1, which was not confirmed against the DNA. Germline-derived CDR1 and CDR2 are SNHLY and FYNNEI. Counting both end residues, the CDR3 totals 18 amino acids. The CDR3 loop is CTFRSGQGFGSGANVLTF.

This clonotype was picked up many times. The chain is built from TRBV6-5 and TRBJ2-2; unclear D gene. The germline V gene encodes CDR1 MNHEY and CDR2 SVGAGI. Trimming cost V 3 bases and J 6 bases, with 2 bases left between them. This CDR3 contains 11 residues. This chain's CDR3 is CASSYAGELFF. The DNA of the CDR3 is TGTGCCAGCAGTTATGCCGGGGAGCTGTTTTTT.

This clonotype was observed many times. The rearrangement links TRBV7-9 to TRBJ2-1, with 7 bases lining up with TRBD1. V dropped 5 bases and J dropped 7; count of bases not matched to a gene: 8. This CDR3 is built from 14 residues. Germline V gives CDR1 SEHNR, CDR2 FQNEAQ (reference sequence). The CDR3, as DNA: TGTGCCAGCAGCGTGGGGGACAGTCTAAATGAGCAGTTCTTC. Translated: CASSVGDSLNEQFF.

This clonotype occurred many times. The V call is TRBV20-1, the J call TRBJ2-2, with 8 bases matching TRBD1. The CDR3 runs 14 residues. Looked up from germline, CDR1 is DFQATT and CDR2 is SNEGSKA (reference sequence). The J segment lost 0 bases and the V segment lost 6 bases, leaving 3 bases of the junction unmatched. The CDR3 coding sequence is TGCAGTGCCGAGGACAGGGCGAACACCGGGGAGCTGTTTTTT. Amino acid sequence: CSAEDRANTGELFF.

This clonotype came up many times. V gene TRBV4-3 combines with J gene TRBJ2-7; D unclear. Germline V lookup: CDR1 LGHNA, CDR2 YSLEER. Trimming took off 1 base at V and 0 bases at J, with 10 bases between the two ends. CDR3 length: 15 amino acids. CDR3 nucleotide sequence: TGCGCCAGCAGCCAAGGCCCAGCTAGCTCCTACGAGCAGTACTTC. It specifies CASSQGPASSYEQYF.

The rearrangement joins TRBV19 to TRBJ2-3; D remains ambiguous. CDR1 and CDR2 from the germline V gene are LNHDA and SQIVND (reference sequence). This CDR3 comprises 16 residues. Trimming cost V 5 bases and J 1 base, with 16 bases left between them. CDR3 DNA sequence: TGTGCCAGTAGTGCCGATCAGGTGGTAGGCACAGATACGCAGTATTTT. Its translation is CASSADQVVGTDTQYF.

At least ten counts were recorded for this clonotype. DNA for the CDR3: TGTGCCAGCAGCGTAACCAAGGATAGCTCCTACAATGAGCAGTTCTTC. As protein: CASSVTKDSSYNEQFF. V and J are TRBV9 and TRBJ2-1; D is uncertain. Germline V gives CDR1 SGDLS, CDR2 YYNGEE. The CDR3 totals 16 residues. Trimming removed 1 base at V and 0 bases at J, with 11 bases between.

This clonotype showed up many times. The V gene is TRBV2, the J gene TRBJ2-7; 7 nucleotides align to TRBD2. The germline CDR1 and CDR2 sequences are SNHLY and FYNNEI. This CDR3 is built from 12 residues. V shed 7 bases, J shed 2 bases, and the junction held 2 bases outside the gene matches. CDR3 protein: CASKGGPYEQYF. The CDR3 DNA reads TGTGCCAGCAAGGGAGGGCCCTACGAGCAGTACTTC. The whole variable domain, remainder taken from reference TRBV2 and TRBJ2-7, is EPEVTQTPSHQVTQMGQEVILRCVPISNHLYFYWYRQILGQKVEFLVSFYNNEISEKSEIFDDQFSVERPDGSNFTLKIRSTKLEDSAMYFCASKGGPYEQYFGPGTRLTVT.

This clonotype has ten or more counts. V is TRBV2 and J is TRBJ2-2; TRBD2 is a possible D gene (5 bases). The CDR3 sequence is 13 residues long. Trimming shortened V by 8 bases and J by 6 bases, and 13 bases separated the two germline ends. The germline V gene encodes CDR1 SNHLY and CDR2 FYNNEI. This chain's CDR3 is CASSEDSSGELFF. In DNA, the CDR3 is TGTGCCAGCTCTGAGGACTCCTCCGGGGAGCTGTTTTTT. The whole variable domain, remainder taken from reference TRBV2 and TRBJ2-2, is EPEVTQTPSHQVTQMGQEVILRCVPISNHLYFYWYRQILGQKVEFLVSFYNNEISEKSEIFDDQFSVERPDGSNFTLKIRSTKLEDSAMYFCASSEDSSGELFFGEGSRLTVL.

This clonotype was seen repeatedly, ten times or more. The rearrangement joins TRBV5-1 to TRBJ2-1, with D tentatively TRBD1 (5 bases). The CDR3 runs to 14 residues. Germline assignment: CDR1 SGHRS and CDR2 YFSETQ. Trimming stripped 3 bases from V and 4 bases from J, with 11 bases between. The chain's CDR3 is CASSSDSPYNEQFF. The CDR3 DNA reads as TGCGCCAGCAGCTCAGACAGCCCTTACAATGAGCAGTTCTTC.

The table lists this clonotype with many counts. The genes are TRBV2 and TRBJ2-7; D is uncertain. This CDR3 spans 12 amino acids. V shed 5 bases and J shed 2 bases, with 7 bases lying between them. The germline CDR1 and CDR2 sequences are SNHLY and FYNNEI. The CDR3 is CASSTPAYEQYF. In DNA form, the CDR3 reads TGTGCCAGCAGTACACCAGCCTACGAGCAGTACTTC. Variable domain in full (rest from reference TRBV2 and TRBJ2-7): EPEVTQTPSHQVTQMGQEVILRCVPISNHLYFYWYRQILGQKVEFLVSFYNNEISEKSEIFDDQFSVERPDGSNFTLKIRSTKLEDSAMYFCASSTPAYEQYFGPGTRLTVT.

Points on this clonotype: The conserved final phenylalanine or tryptophan is absent from the CDR3, which likely points to a read error. No DNA is shown, since the ends of the CDR3 on it are uncertain; the CDR3 is the one TCRdb lists. This sequence joins TRBV13 and TRBJ2-5; the table gives TRBD2 as D, unverified against the DNA. The CDR3 sequence runs 13 residues, both termini included. Germline CDR1 and CDR2: PRHDT and FYEKMQ (reference sequence). The CDR3 spells CASSLAGLAGGFV.

V gene TRBV7-8 combines with J gene TRBJ2-1; D perhaps matches TRBD2 (6 bases). CDR3 length: 16 residues. V gave up 5 bases and J gave up 5 bases, with 19 bases separating them. Germline V CDR1 and CDR2: SGHVS, FQNEAQ. The CDR3 here is CASSPEGLAMHNEQFF. The DNA for the CDR3 is TGTGCCAGCAGCCCGGAGGGCCTAGCCATGCACAATGAGCAGTTCTTC.

This sequence joins TRBV12-5 and TRBJ2-1; TRBD2 matches 16 bases. The CDR3 consists of 17 residues. CDR1 LGHNT and CDR2 FRNRAP come from the germline V gene. The V gene end was trimmed by 10 bases and the J gene end by 1 base; junction bases not matched to a gene: 7. The CDR3 nucleotides read TGTGCTACCTCTTGGGGACTAGCGGGAGGGTCCTACAATGAGCAGTTCTTC. This gives the protein CATSWGLAGGSYNEQFF. The variable domain in full, with the rest retrieved from reference TRBV12-5 and TRBJ2-1, is DARVTQTPRHKVTEMGQEVTMRCQPILGHNTVFWYRQTMMQGLELLAYFRNRAPLDDSGMPKDRFSAEMPDATLATLKIQPSEPRDSAVYFCATSWGLAGGSYNEQFFGPGTRLTVL.

This clonotype was seen ten or more times. This chain joins TRBV2 and TRBJ2-3; D remains unclear. The germline gives CDR1 SNHLY, CDR2 FYNNEI. The CDR3 runs 12 residues. The ends were cut back, 4 bases at V and 4 bases at J, with 6 bases in the middle. The CDR3 DNA follows: TGTGCCAGCAGTGGCCTCTCAGATACGCAGTATTTT. Its translation is CASSGLSDTQYF. Based on the CDR3 plus reference TRBV2 and TRBJ2-3, the full variable domain is EPEVTQTPSHQVTQMGQEVILRCVPISNHLYFYWYRQILGQKVEFLVSFYNNEISEKSEIFDDQFSVERPDGSNFTLKIRSTKLEDSAMYFCASSGLSDTQYFGPGTRLTVL.

This clonotype was observed many times. The chain uses TRBV4-2 and TRBJ2-2; the match to TRBD1 covers 7 bases. The CDR3 is 14 amino acids. Per the germline V gene, CDR1 is LGHNA and CDR2 is YNFKEQ. V gave up 1 base and J gave up 6 bases; unmatched junction bases: 2. CDR3 loop: CASSQVQGAGELFF. The CDR3 region has the DNA TGTGCCAGCAGCCAAGTCCAGGGGGCCGGGGAGCTGTTTTTT.

This clonotype has a count of ten or more. The chain joins TRBV4-3 to TRBJ1-1, with unresolved D. V lost 0 bases to trimming and J lost 0 bases, with 8 bases between them. Germline CDR1 is LGHNA and CDR2 is YSLEER. This CDR3 comprises 15 residues. CDR3 coding DNA: TGCGCCAGCAGCCAAGATACAGCCATGAACACTGAAGCTTTCTTT. It translates to CASSQDTAMNTEAFF.

The chain has TRBV5-1 and TRBJ2-5, with no clear D. V dropped 1 base and J dropped 7 bases, with 11 bases sitting between them. Germline-derived CDR1 and CDR2 are SGHRS and YFSETQ. This CDR3 has 13 amino acids. This CDR3 is CASSLPTGGTQYF. As DNA, the CDR3 is TGCGCCAGCAGCTTGCCGACCGGCGGGACCCAGTACTTC.

This clonotype was recorded only once. This may come from a read error, since a much larger clone is one base off. This chain links TRBV7-7 with TRBJ2-1; the match to TRBD2 covers 12 bases. The CDR3 contains 15 residues. The germline CDR1 and CDR2 sequences are SSHAT and FNYEAQ (reference sequence). In DNA form, the CDR3 reads TGTGTCAGCAGCATCCTAGCGGGAGGGGGAGCTGAGCAGTTCTTC. It encodes CVSSILAGGGAEQFF.

This clonotype appeared many times. The chain uses TRBV2 and TRBJ2-1; D remains ambiguous. This CDR3 region has 10 residues. Trimming cost V 4 bases and J 11 bases, with 6 bases left between them. CDR1 is SNHLY and CDR2 is FYNNEI in the germline V gene. The DNA for the CDR3 is TGTGCCAGCAGTGCCCTTAAGCAGTTCTTC. Translated, it gives CASSALKQFF.

This clonotype was seen at least ten times. DNA of the CDR3: TGTGCCAGCAGCTCCTCAGGGGAGTGGACCTACGAGCAGTACTTC. It is translated as CASSSSGEWTYEQYF. The V call is TRBV7-2, the J call TRBJ2-7; TRBD1 might be the D (6 bases). There are 15 residues in the CDR3. The V gene lost 4 bases and the J gene lost 2 bases, with 15 bases spanning the gap. Germline assignment: CDR1 SGHTA and CDR2 FQGNSA.

This clonotype was counted at least ten times. This chain joins TRBV15 and TRBJ2-2; 11 nucleotides line up with TRBD2. Per the germline V gene, CDR1 is LNHNV and CDR2 is YYDKDF (reference sequence). V lost 8 bases, J lost 0 bases, and 2 bases stayed unmatched. The length of the CDR3 is 15 residues. The CDR3 loop reads CATGTSGTNTGELFF. CDR3 nucleotides: TGTGCCACCGGGACTAGCGGAACGAACACCGGGGAGCTGTTTTTT.

This clonotype was seen ten or more times. The V gene is TRBV2, the J gene TRBJ1-6; tentative D call: TRBD1 (5 bases). This CDR3 spans 15 amino acids. From germline, CDR1 is SNHLY and CDR2 FYNNEI. Trimming removed 6 bases at V and 9 bases at J, with 18 bases between. The CDR3, as DNA: TGTGCCAGCAGCGGAAAACCCGGGGCGGGTTCACCCCTCCACTTT. This translates into CASSGKPGAGSPLHF.

This clonotype was observed many times. J is TRBJ1-3 and V is TRBV20-1; D unclear. The germline gives CDR1 DFQATT, CDR2 SNEGSKA (reference sequence). The CDR3 is 13 amino acids. Deletions cut 0 bases from V and 4 bases from J, with 7 bases between. As DNA, the CDR3 is TGCAGTGCTAGAGAAAAGGCCGGAAACACCATATATTTT. Protein product: CSAREKAGNTIYF.

This clonotype was counted many times. The V call is TRBV9, the J call TRBJ2-1; TRBD1 is a possible D gene (6 bases). The CDR3 sequence is 15 residues long. The germline CDR1 and CDR2 sequences are SGDLS and YYNGEE. Trimming pared 3 bases from V and 0 bases from J, leaving 10 bases between. The CDR3, as DNA: TGTGCCAGCAGCGCTACAGGGAGCTCCTACAATGAGCAGTTCTTC. It yields the protein CASSATGSSYNEQFF. Full variable domain (missing parts from reference TRBV9 and TRBJ2-1): DSGVTQTPKHLITATGQRVTLRCSPRSGDLSVYWYQQSLDQGLQFLIQYYNGEERAKGNILERFSAQQFPDLHSELNLSSLELGDSALYFCASSATGSSYNEQFFGPGTRLTVL.

This clonotype was picked up many times. An end of the junction does not agree with germline; a read error may underlie this. This sequence joins TRBV28 and TRBJ2-7, with 7 positions matching TRBD2. The CDR3 sequence is 13 residues long. The germline V gene has CDR1 MDHEN and CDR2 SYDVKM. The chain's CDR3 is CASSLPSGLVLDF. CDR3 nucleotides: TGTGCCAGCAGTTTGCCCTCCGGACTAGTGCTCGACTTC. Together with reference TRBV28 and TRBJ2-7, the CDR3 gives the full variable domain: DVKVTQSSRYLVKRTGEKVFLECVQDMDHENMFWYRQDPGLGLRLIYFSYDVKMKEKGDIPEGYSVSREKKERFSLILESASTNQTSMYLCASSLPSGLVLDFGPGTRLTVT.

In its sample, this clonotype was seen many times. The chain recombines TRBV24-1 with TRBJ2-1; either TRBD1 or TRBD2 may fit D (5 bases each). The CDR3 sequence is 17 residues long. Germline V lookup: CDR1 KGHDR, CDR2 SFDVKD. Trimming left V 5 bases short and J 1 base short, with 17 bases between. The CDR3 DNA reads TGTGCCACCAGTGGGGTACGGGGCCTAAGGTCCTACAATGAGCAGTTCTTC. It translates to CATSGVRGLRSYNEQFF.